One and the same sample provided the 5 T cell receptor beta chains below, sequenced in a study of HIV-infected children after antiretroviral therapy interruption. RNA-based 3' RACE libraries used unique molecular identifiers. MiXCR, applied by TCRdb to the 3' RACE reads, yields one record per CDR3 protein. Here the sample spans 30,000 to 40,000 distinct CDR3 sequences, approximately 6.1% being singletons. Treatment given: PENTA 11 planned treatment interruption arm or continuous ART arm. The material was CD45RA+ CD4+ T cells from PBMCs, pooled from several time points, obtained from a donor given antiretroviral therapy, either interrupted or continuous. The subset here: naive CD4+ CD45RA+ CD45RO- T cells. The receptors originated from a pool of human donors with HIV.

This clonotype was seen ten or more times. V usage is TRBV7-8 and J usage is TRBJ2-7; 7 bases are a match to TRBD2. V lost 5 bases, J lost 3 bases, and 10 bases stayed unmatched. Germline loops: CDR1 SGHVS, CDR2 FQNEAQ. This CDR3 has 15 amino acids. The CDR3 coding sequence is TGTGCCAGCAGCGCCAGGAGCGGGGTTATCTACGAGCAGTACTTC. Residues: CASSARSGVIYEQYF.

The sample holds many counts of this clonotype. CDR3 region: CASSRNSRFTDTQYF. CDR3 in DNA: TGCGCCAGCAGTCGAAACAGCCGTTTCACAGATACGCAGTATTTT. The chain uses TRBV23-1 and TRBJ2-3; D is unresolved. TRBV23-1 is designated an ORF whose function remains uncertain. Between the trimmed V and J ends, which lost 4 bases and 2 bases, there was a span of 13 bases. The length of the CDR3 is 15 residues.

This clonotype came up many times. One end of the junction is discordant with germline, which a read error may explain. The chain recombines TRBV6-5 with TRBJ2-2, with a possible D match to TRBD2 (5 bases). CDR3 length: 15 amino acids. In germline, CDR1 is MNHEY, CDR2 SVGAGI. The CDR3 sequence: CASSDVGRNTGQLYF. In nucleotides, the CDR3 is TGTGCCAGCAGTGATGTGGGGAGAAACACCGGGCAGCTCTACTTT.

The chain combines TRBV18 with TRBJ1-6, with D maybe TRBD1 (5 bases). V shed 3 bases and J shed 9 bases, with 12 bases lying between them. Per the germline V gene, CDR1 is KGHSH and CDR2 is LQKENI. The CDR3 totals 14 residues. CDR3 sequence: CASSPGLTGSPLHF. The DNA for the CDR3 is TGTGCCAGCTCACCGGGACTTACGGGTTCACCCCTCCACTTT. Combining the CDR3 with reference TRBV18 and TRBJ1-6 gives the whole variable domain NAGVMQNPRHLVRRRGQEARLRCSPMKGHSHVYWYRQLPEEGLKFMVYLQKENIIDESGMPKERFSAEFPKEGPSILRIQQVVRGDSAAYFCASSPGLTGSPLHFGNGTRLTVT.

This clonotype was seen at least ten times. The V call is TRBV2, the J call TRBJ2-5, with no clear D. Germline CDR1 reads SNHLY; CDR2 reads FYNNEI. Trimming took off 7 bases at V and 2 bases at J, with 5 bases between the two ends. CDR3 length: 11 residues. The CDR3 sequence: CASTLQETQYF. The CDR3 nucleotides read TGTGCCAGCACCCTTCAAGAGACCCAGTACTTC.